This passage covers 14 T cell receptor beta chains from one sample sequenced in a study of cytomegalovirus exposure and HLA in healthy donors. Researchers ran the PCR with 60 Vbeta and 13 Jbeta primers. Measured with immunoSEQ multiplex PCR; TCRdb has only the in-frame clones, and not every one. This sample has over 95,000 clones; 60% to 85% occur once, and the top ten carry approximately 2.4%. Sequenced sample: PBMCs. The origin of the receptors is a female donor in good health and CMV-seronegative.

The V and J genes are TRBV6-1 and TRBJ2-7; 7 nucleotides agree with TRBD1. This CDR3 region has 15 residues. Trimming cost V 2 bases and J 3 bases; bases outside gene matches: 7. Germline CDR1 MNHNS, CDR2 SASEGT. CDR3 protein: CASSETMTGYYEQYF. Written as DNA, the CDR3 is TGTGCCAGCAGTGAAACTATGACAGGGTACTACGAGCAGTACTTC.

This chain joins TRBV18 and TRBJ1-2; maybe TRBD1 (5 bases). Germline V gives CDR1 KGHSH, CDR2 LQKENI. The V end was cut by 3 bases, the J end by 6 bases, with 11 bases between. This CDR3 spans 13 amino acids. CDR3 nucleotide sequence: TGTGCCAGCTCACCGGCAGGGTCAAATGGCTACACCTTC. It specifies CASSPAGSNGYTF.

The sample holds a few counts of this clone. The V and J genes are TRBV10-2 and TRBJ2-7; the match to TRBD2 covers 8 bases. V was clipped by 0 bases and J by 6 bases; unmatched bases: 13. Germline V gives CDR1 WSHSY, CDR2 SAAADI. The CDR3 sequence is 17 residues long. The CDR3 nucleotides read TGCGCCAGCAGTGAGTCGATGTCTAGCGGGCCTCCGGTCGAGCAGTACTTC. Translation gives CASSESMSSGPPVEQYF.

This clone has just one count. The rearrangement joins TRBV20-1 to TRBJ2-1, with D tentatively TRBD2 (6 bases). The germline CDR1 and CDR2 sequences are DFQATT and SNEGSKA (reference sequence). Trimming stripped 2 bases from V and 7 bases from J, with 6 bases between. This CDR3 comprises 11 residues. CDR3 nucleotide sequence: TGCAGTGCTAGACTAGCGAATGAGCAGTTCTTC. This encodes CSARLANEQFF.

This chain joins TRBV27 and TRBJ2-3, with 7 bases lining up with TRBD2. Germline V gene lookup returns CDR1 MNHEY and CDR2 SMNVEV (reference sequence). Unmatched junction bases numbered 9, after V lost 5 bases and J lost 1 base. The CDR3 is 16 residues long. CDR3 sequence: CASSPRTSGGTDTQYF. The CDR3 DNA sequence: TGTGCCAGCAGTCCCCGGACTAGTGGAGGCACAGATACGCAGTATTTT.

For the CDR3, the DNA is TGCGCCAGCAGCCCCGCGAGGGGGTACGAGCAGTACTTC. Protein: CASSPARGYEQYF. This rearrangement joins TRBV5-1 to TRBJ2-7; possible D gene TRBD1, 6 bases. V lost 4 bases to trimming and J lost 4 bases, with 12 bases between them. CDR1 and CDR2 from the germline V gene are SGHRS and YFSETQ. The CDR3 covers 13 residues.

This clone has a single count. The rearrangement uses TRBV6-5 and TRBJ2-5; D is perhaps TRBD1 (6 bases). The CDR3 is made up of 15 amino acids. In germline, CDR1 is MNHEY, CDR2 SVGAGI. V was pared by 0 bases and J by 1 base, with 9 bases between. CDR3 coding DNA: TGTGCCAGCAGTTACTCGGGACAAAGCCAAGAGACCCAGTACTTC. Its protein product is CASSYSGQSQETQYF.

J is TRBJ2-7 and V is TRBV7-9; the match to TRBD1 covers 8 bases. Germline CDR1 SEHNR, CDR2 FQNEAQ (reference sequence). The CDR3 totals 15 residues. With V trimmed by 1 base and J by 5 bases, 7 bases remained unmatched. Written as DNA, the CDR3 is TGTGCCAGCAGCTTAGGGGCAGGGGGCAAGGACGAGCAGTACTTC. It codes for CASSLGAGGKDEQYF. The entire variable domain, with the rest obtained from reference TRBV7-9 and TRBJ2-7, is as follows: DTGVSQNPRHKITKRGQNVTFRCDPISEHNRLYWYRQTLGQGPEFLTYFQNEAQLEKSRLLSDRFSAERPKGSFSTLEIQRTEQGDSAMYLCASSLGAGGKDEQYFGPGTRLTVT.

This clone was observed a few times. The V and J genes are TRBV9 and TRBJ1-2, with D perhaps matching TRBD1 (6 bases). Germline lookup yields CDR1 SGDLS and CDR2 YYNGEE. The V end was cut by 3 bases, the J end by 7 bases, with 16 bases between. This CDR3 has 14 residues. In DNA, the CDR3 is TGTGCCAGCAGCGCTCCAGGGGTAATCTCTGGCTACACCTTC. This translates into CASSAPGVISGYTF.

This CDR3 is CASSLGDRGSGYTF. In DNA form, the CDR3 reads TGTGCCAGCAGCTTAGGGGACAGGGGATCTGGCTACACCTTC. J is TRBJ1-2 and V is TRBV7-2; 10 nucleotides agree with TRBD1. Trimming cost V 1 base and J 7 bases; bases outside gene matches: 3. Germline V gene sequence: CDR1 SGHTA, CDR2 FQGNSA. This CDR3 spans 14 amino acids.

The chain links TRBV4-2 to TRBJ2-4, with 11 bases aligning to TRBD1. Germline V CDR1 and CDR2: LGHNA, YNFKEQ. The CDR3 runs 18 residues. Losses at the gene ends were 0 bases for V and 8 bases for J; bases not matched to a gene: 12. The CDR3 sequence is CASSQDPGQGVEGDIQYF. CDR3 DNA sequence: TGTGCCAGCAGCCAAGATCCGGGACAGGGGGTTGAAGGGGACATTCAGTACTTC.

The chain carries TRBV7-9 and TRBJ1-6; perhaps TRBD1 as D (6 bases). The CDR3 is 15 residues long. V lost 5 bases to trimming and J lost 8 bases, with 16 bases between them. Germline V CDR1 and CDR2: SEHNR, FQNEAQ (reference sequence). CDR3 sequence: CASSPVQGDDSPLHF. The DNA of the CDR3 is TGTGCCAGCAGCCCGGTACAGGGTGACGATTCACCCCTCCACTTT.

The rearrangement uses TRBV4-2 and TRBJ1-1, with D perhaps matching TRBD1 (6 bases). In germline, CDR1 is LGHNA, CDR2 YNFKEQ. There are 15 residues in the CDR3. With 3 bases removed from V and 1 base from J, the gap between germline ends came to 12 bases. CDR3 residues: CASSHLGGRNTEAFF. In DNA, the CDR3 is TGTGCCAGCAGCCATCTAGGGGGAAGGAACACTGAAGCTTTCTTT.

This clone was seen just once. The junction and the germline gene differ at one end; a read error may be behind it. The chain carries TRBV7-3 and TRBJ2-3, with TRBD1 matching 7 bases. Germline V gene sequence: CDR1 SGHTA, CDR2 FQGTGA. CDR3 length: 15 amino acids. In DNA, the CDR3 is TGTGCCAGCAGCCCAACAGGGGAGAGCACAGATGCGCAGTATTTT. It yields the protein CASSPTGESTDAQYF.